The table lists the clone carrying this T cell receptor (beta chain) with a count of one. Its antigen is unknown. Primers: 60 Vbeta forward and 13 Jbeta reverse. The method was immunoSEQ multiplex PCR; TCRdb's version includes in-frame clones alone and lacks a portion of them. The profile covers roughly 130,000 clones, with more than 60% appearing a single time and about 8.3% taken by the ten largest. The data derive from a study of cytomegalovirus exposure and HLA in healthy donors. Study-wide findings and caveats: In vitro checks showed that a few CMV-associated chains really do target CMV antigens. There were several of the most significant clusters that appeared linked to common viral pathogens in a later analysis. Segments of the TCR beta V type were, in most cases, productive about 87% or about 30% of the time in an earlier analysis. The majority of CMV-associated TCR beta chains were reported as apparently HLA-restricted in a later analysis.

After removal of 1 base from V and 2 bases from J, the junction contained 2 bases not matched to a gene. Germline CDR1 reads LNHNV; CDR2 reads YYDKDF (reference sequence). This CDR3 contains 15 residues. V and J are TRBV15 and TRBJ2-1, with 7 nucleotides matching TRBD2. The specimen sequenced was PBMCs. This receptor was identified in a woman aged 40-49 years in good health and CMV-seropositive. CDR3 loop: CATSRVGGAYNEQFF. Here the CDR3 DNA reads TGTGCCACCAGCAGAGTGGGGGGGGCCTACAATGAGCAGTTCTTC.